Below are 29 T cell receptor beta chains sequenced from a single sample in a study of early T cells in non-severe SARS-CoV-2 infection. TCRdb reprocessed the 5' RACE reads via MiXCR and lists one record per CDR3 protein. Of 100,000 to 120,000 distinct CDR3 sequences detected, 12% appear once; the ten largest clones hold 3% to 3.5%. The source material was whole blood. The receptors come from an adult who was a healthcare worker with PCR-confirmed SARS-CoV-2 infection or an uninfected control (not recorded which).

This clonotype has at least ten counts. The chain links TRBV29-1 to TRBJ1-5; D not resolved. Looked up from germline, CDR1 is SQVTM and CDR2 is ANQGSEA. The CDR3 length is 13 residues. V gave up 3 bases and J gave up 7 bases, with 13 bases separating them. CDR3 nucleotide sequence: TGCAGCGTTGAGGGAAGGGCCGGGCAGCCCCAGCATTTT. Translation: CSVEGRAGQPQHF.

This clonotype has ten or more counts. The chain links TRBV29-1 to TRBJ1-3, with a weak D call TRBD1 (5 bases). Trimming removed 4 bases from V and 2 bases from J, with 15 bases in between. The CDR3 covers 15 residues. CDR1 is SQVTM and CDR2 is ANQGSEA in the germline V gene. The CDR3 coding sequence is TGCAGCGTTGGGGGAACAGGAGTCACTGGAAACACCATATATTTT. Its protein is CSVGGTGVTGNTIYF.

The chain carries TRBV15 and TRBJ2-1; 14 bases are a match to TRBD2. Germline trimming cut 5 bases from V and 7 bases from J; bases unmatched to any gene: 10. CDR1 LNHNV and CDR2 YYDKDF come from the germline V gene (reference sequence). The CDR3 has 17 residues. This chain's CDR3 is CATSGGVGTSGSNEQFF. Here the CDR3 DNA reads TGTGCCACCAGCGGAGGGGTCGGGACTAGCGGGAGTAATGAGCAGTTCTTC.

This clonotype came up a few times. The gene calls are TRBV2 and TRBJ1-5; D ambiguous. Germline V gene lookup returns CDR1 SNHLY and CDR2 FYNNEI. CDR3 length: 13 amino acids. The germline V and J ends were trimmed by 4 bases and 10 bases, with 14 bases remaining between them. This chain's CDR3 is CASSGRSVPPQHF. CDR3 DNA: TGTGCCAGCAGTGGGCGTTCGGTCCCCCCCCAGCATTTT.

This sequence joins TRBV27 and TRBJ2-3; no firm D call. The CDR3 runs to 16 residues. Trimming removed 7 bases at V and 5 bases at J, with 22 bases between. Germline CDR1 reads MNHEY; CDR2 reads SMNVEV (reference sequence). The CDR3 here is CASIRKTRLLVDTQYF. The CDR3 coding sequence is TGTGCCAGCATTCGAAAAACCCGTCTTCTAGTAGATACGCAGTATTTT.

Many counts were recorded for this clonotype. The chain carries TRBV6-1 and TRBJ1-2; 9 bases align to TRBD1. This CDR3 spans 14 amino acids. The ends lost 6 bases at V and 6 bases at J; junction bases unmatched: 8. The germline CDR1 and CDR2 sequences are MNHNS and SASEGT. The CDR3 DNA reads TGTGCCAGCAGCAGAACTACAGGGGGCCATGGCTACACCTTC. It encodes CASSRTTGGHGYTF.

This clonotype was picked up a small number of times. The chain combines TRBV7-8 with TRBJ2-7; D possibly corresponds to TRBD2 (6 bases). V lost 5 bases and J 2 bases, leaving 19 bases between the germline ends. Germline V gene lookup returns CDR1 SGHVS and CDR2 FQNEAQ. This CDR3 has 16 amino acids. CDR3 in amino acids: CASSPSGQGFPYEQYF. Written as DNA, the CDR3 is TGTGCCAGCAGCCCCAGCGGGCAGGGATTCCCCTACGAGCAGTACTTC. Full variable domain (rest looked up from reference TRBV7-8 and TRBJ2-7): GAGVSQSPRYKVAKRGQDVALRCDPISGHVSLFWYQQALGQGPEFLTYFQNEAQLDKSGLPSDRFFAERPEGSVSTLKIQRTQQEDSAVYLCASSPSGQGFPYEQYFGPGTRLTVT.

This clonotype was picked up many times. Written as DNA, the CDR3 is TGTGCCAGCTCACCAGGGACACAAGAGACCCAGTACTTC. It translates to CASSPGTQETQYF. The chain joins TRBV18 to TRBJ2-5; D might be TRBD1 (6 bases). Germline-derived CDR1 and CDR2 are KGHSH and LQKENI. CDR3 length: 13 amino acids. The V end lost 2 bases, the J end lost 2 bases, and 6 bases lay between the germline ends.

V usage is TRBV7-9 and J usage is TRBJ1-3; no reliable D call. Trimming pared 1 base from V and 6 bases from J, leaving 10 bases between. The CDR3 is 14 residues long. Germline lookup yields CDR1 SEHNR and CDR2 FQNEAQ (reference sequence). The CDR3 loop is CASSLEVTENTIYF. In DNA form, the CDR3 reads TGTGCCAGCAGCTTAGAGGTGACTGAAAACACCATATATTTT.

A few counts support this clonotype. V and J are TRBV28 and TRBJ1-6; a possible D gene is TRBD1 (6 bases). CDR3 size: 14 residues. V was trimmed by 8 bases and J by 8 bases, leaving 16 bases between them. Per the germline V gene, CDR1 is MDHEN and CDR2 is SYDVKM. The CDR3 is CASGTQGLDSPLHF. CDR3 bases: TGTGCCAGCGGTACCCAGGGGTTGGATTCACCCCTCCACTTT.

J is TRBJ2-7 and V is TRBV28; D not resolved. Trimming removed 5 bases at V and 7 bases at J, with 12 bases between. CDR1 and CDR2 (germline): MDHEN, SYDVKM. The CDR3 totals 12 residues. For the CDR3, the DNA is TGTGCCAGCAGTCGTCCCGGTAGAGAGCAGTACTTC. Its protein product is CASSRPGREQYF.

This clonotype turned up a few times. This chain links TRBV5-4 with TRBJ1-3; D is unresolved. CDR3 length: 15 amino acids. V was clipped by 4 bases and J by 3 bases, with 14 bases between them. Looked up from germline, CDR1 is SGHNT and CDR2 is YYREEE (reference sequence). CDR3 coding DNA: TGTGCCAGCAGCCTCCCTCCCGGGAATGGAAACACCATATATTTT. It encodes CASSLPPGNGNTIYF.

J is TRBJ2-4 and V is TRBV28; no clear D. The CDR3 runs 12 residues. Germline assignment: CDR1 MDHEN and CDR2 SYDVKM. The V gene lost 10 bases and the J gene lost 1 base, with 8 bases spanning the gap. Here the CDR3 DNA reads TGTGCCACCCGAGATGCCAAAAACATTCAGTACTTC. Its translation is CATRDAKNIQYF.

As DNA, the CDR3 is TGCAGCGTTGCTAGGGGTGCACCCTCGGGAACTGAAGCTTTCTTT. It translates to CSVARGAPSGTEAFF. This sequence joins TRBV29-1 and TRBJ1-1, with TRBD1 as a possible D gene (5 bases). V was pared by 4 bases and J by 5 bases, with 20 bases between. Germline CDR1 SQVTM, CDR2 ANQGSEA. The CDR3 contains 15 residues.

This clonotype has at least ten counts. One end of the junction fails to match germline, which may point to a read error. The CDR3 here is CASSYKYEQYF. The CDR3 DNA sequence: TGTGCCAGCAGCTACAAATACGAACAGTACTTC. This chain connects TRBV11-2 to TRBJ2-7; D gene ambiguous. This CDR3 contains 11 residues. Germline lookup yields CDR1 SGHAT and CDR2 FQNNGV. Together with reference TRBV11-2 and TRBJ2-7, the CDR3 gives the full variable domain: EAGVAQSPRYKIIEKRQSVAFWCNPISGHATLYWYQQILGQGPKLLIQFQNNGVVDDSQLPKDRFSAERLKGVDSTLKIQPAKLEDSAVYLCASSYKYEQYFGPGTRLTVT.

This chain joins TRBV6-5 and TRBJ2-7, with TRBD2 identical over 7 bases. Trimming cost V 2 bases and J 0 bases; bases outside gene matches: 4. Looked up from germline, CDR1 is MNHEY and CDR2 is SVGAGI. The CDR3 covers 15 residues. CDR3 sequence (DNA): TGTGCCAGCAGTTACGAGGGCGGGAGCTCCTACGAGCAGTACTTC. Translation gives CASSYEGGSSYEQYF.

The V and J genes are TRBV11-2 and TRBJ2-6; possibly TRBD2 for D (6 bases). The V and J ends lost 4 bases and 0 bases respectively, with 13 bases between them. Germline values: CDR1 SGHAT, CDR2 FQNNGV. This CDR3 spans 17 amino acids. The CDR3 sequence is CASSYGRGRSGANVLTF. The DNA of the CDR3 is TGTGCCAGCAGCTACGGGAGAGGGCGCTCTGGGGCCAACGTCCTGACTTTC.

This clonotype was seen repeatedly, ten times or more. In DNA form, the CDR3 reads TGTGCCAGCAGTCCCGGGGGGGCGGGAGGTAGGGAGACCCAGTACTTC. This gives the protein CASSPGGAGGRETQYF. The chain has TRBV6-6 and TRBJ2-5, with 8 bases identical to TRBD2. The CDR3 covers 16 residues. With 5 bases clipped from V and 5 bases from J, the junction kept 13 bases outside the gene matches. Germline assignment: CDR1 MNHNY and CDR2 SVGAGI (reference sequence).

The chain has TRBV6-1 and TRBJ1-5; D ambiguous. Trimming shortened V by 6 bases and J by 2 bases, and 17 bases separated the two germline ends. The CDR3 is 16 residues long. CDR1 MNHNS and CDR2 SASEGT come from the germline V gene. Written as DNA, the CDR3 is TGTGCCAGCAGCCGGAGGACTGCCACGGGCAATCAGCCCCAGCATTTT. It yields the protein CASSRRTATGNQPQHF.

This chain connects TRBV11-2 to TRBJ2-7; 12 nucleotides align to TRBD2. CDR3 size: 18 residues. The germline gives CDR1 SGHAT, CDR2 FQNNGV. The ends lost 6 bases at V and 7 bases at J; junction bases unmatched: 19. CDR3 in amino acids: CASSLFPLAGGPVEEQYF. CDR3 sequence (DNA): TGTGCCAGCAGTTTATTCCCGCTAGCGGGGGGGCCAGTGGAGGAGCAGTACTTC. The complete variable domain, with remaining parts taken from reference TRBV11-2 and TRBJ2-7, reads EAGVAQSPRYKIIEKRQSVAFWCNPISGHATLYWYQQILGQGPKLLIQFQNNGVVDDSQLPKDRFSAERLKGVDSTLKIQPAKLEDSAVYLCASSLFPLAGGPVEEQYFGPGTRLTVT.

The genes are TRBV10-3 and TRBJ2-2, with D perhaps TRBD2 (5 bases). With 3 bases removed from V and 3 bases from J, the gap between germline ends came to 8 bases. Germline loops: CDR1 ENHRY, CDR2 SYGVKD. The CDR3 is made up of 14 amino acids. CDR3 loop: CAISEREYTGELFF. The CDR3 DNA reads as TGTGCCATCAGTGAAAGGGAGTACACCGGGGAGCTGTTTTTT.

This clonotype was seen a handful of times. V is TRBV5-4 and J is TRBJ2-7; 8 bases are a match to TRBD1. V lost 4 bases, J lost 0 bases, and 6 bases stayed unmatched. CDR3 size: 15 residues. Germline V gives CDR1 SGHNT, CDR2 YYREEE (reference sequence). The CDR3 sequence is CASSKGQGISYEQYF. CDR3 nucleotides: TGTGCCAGCAGCAAAGGACAGGGCATCTCCTACGAGCAGTACTTC.

This clonotype was counted between two and nine times. The chain employs TRBV24-1 and TRBJ2-1, with unresolved D. Germline lookup yields CDR1 KGHDR and CDR2 SFDVKD. The CDR3 covers 16 residues. Trimming cost V 4 bases and J 0 bases, with 12 bases left between them. The CDR3 loop is CATSDFQTFSYNEQFF. The CDR3 region has the DNA TGTGCCACCAGTGACTTTCAAACCTTCTCCTACAATGAGCAGTTCTTC.

The J gene is TRBJ2-1, the V gene TRBV10-3; no firm D call. The V gene lost 8 bases and the J gene lost 8 bases, with 10 bases spanning the gap. Germline CDR1 ENHRY, CDR2 SYGVKD. The CDR3 runs 11 residues. CDR3 sequence: CAIQGRDEQFF. The CDR3, as DNA: TGTGCCATCCAAGGAAGGGATGAGCAGTTCTTC.

The sample holds a few counts of this clonotype. The gene calls are TRBV5-1 and TRBJ2-1; D not certain. The V end lost 2 bases, the J end lost 6 bases, and 15 bases lay between the germline ends. Germline CDR1 is SGHRS and CDR2 is YFSETQ. The CDR3 contains 15 residues. The CDR3 loop reads CASSLNPTRTNEQFF. In DNA, the CDR3 is TGCGCCAGCAGCTTAAACCCCACCCGAACCAATGAGCAGTTCTTC.

V and J are TRBV28 and TRBJ2-1, with 7 bases lining up with TRBD2. V shed 6 bases and J 2 bases; nucleotides not matched to a gene: 7. CDR3 size: 15 residues. In germline, CDR1 is MDHEN, CDR2 SYDVKM. CDR3 in amino acids: CASSTLAAAYNEQFF. The CDR3 DNA follows: TGTGCCAGCAGCACTCTAGCGGCTGCCTACAATGAGCAGTTCTTC.

The chain combines TRBV10-1 with TRBJ2-3; no clear D. Germline loops: CDR1 WNHNN, CDR2 SYGVQD (reference sequence). V shed 0 bases and J shed 7 bases, with 14 bases lying between them. The CDR3 has 15 residues. The CDR3 reads CASSESGPLHNTQYF. CDR3 bases: TGCGCCAGCAGTGAGTCGGGTCCCCTGCACAATACGCAGTATTTT.

The chain couples TRBV10-3 to TRBJ1-3; D is unresolved. Germline-derived CDR1 and CDR2 are ENHRY and SYGVKD. This CDR3 is built from 11 residues. V was shortened by 5 bases and J by 4 bases, with 3 bases between the two germline ends. CDR3 nucleotides: TGTGCCATCAGTCAGGGAAACACCATATATTTT. This gives the protein CAISQGNTIYF.

The chain is built from TRBV5-1 and TRBJ1-2; the match to TRBD1 covers 7 bases. The J segment lost 4 bases and the V segment lost 0 bases, leaving 6 bases of the junction unmatched. The CDR3 sequence is 15 residues long. Per the germline V gene, CDR1 is SGHRS and CDR2 is YFSETQ. CDR3 sequence: CASSLEAGGGYGYTF. The CDR3, as DNA: TGCGCCAGCAGCTTGGAGGCAGGGGGTGGCTATGGCTACACCTTC.